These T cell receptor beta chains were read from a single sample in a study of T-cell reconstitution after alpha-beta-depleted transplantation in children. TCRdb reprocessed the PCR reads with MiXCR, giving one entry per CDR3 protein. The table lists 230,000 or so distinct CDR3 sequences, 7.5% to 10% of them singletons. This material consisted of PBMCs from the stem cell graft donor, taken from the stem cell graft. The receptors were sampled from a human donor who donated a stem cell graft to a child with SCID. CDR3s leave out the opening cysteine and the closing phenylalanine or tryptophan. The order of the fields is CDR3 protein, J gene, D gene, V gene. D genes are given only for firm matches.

CDR3 protein: ASSGTRDTQY; J gene: TRBJ2-3; D gene: NA; V gene: TRBV12-3/TRBV12-4
CDR3 protein: ATSPQDADTQY; J gene: TRBJ2-3; D gene: NA; V gene: TRBV15
CDR3 protein: ASSSRQGSTEAF; J gene: TRBJ1-1; D gene: TRBD1; V gene: TRBV7-6
CDR3 protein: ASSKGTGGREKLF; J gene: TRBJ1-4; D gene: TRBD1; V gene: TRBV4-1
CDR3 protein: ASSLRPGGAGNTIY; J gene: TRBJ1-3; D gene: NA; V gene: TRBV28
CDR3 protein: ASSGGTGRTGELF; J gene: TRBJ2-2; D gene: TRBD1; V gene: TRBV9
CDR3 protein: ASTIGAGGFSPLH; J gene: TRBJ1-6; D gene: TRBD1; V gene: TRBV7-2
CDR3 protein: SARTPLAGDETQY; J gene: TRBJ2-5; D gene: TRBD2; V gene: TRBV20-1
CDR3 protein: ASSSGQGAPEKLF; J gene: TRBJ1-4; D gene: TRBD1; V gene: TRBV11-1
CDR3 protein: ASSLCPCRGGEDYGYT; J gene: TRBJ1-2; D gene: NA; V gene: TRBV11-1
CDR3 protein: ASSLGTRQGQGSGYGYT; J gene: TRBJ1-2; D gene: TRBD1; V gene: TRBV11-2
CDR3 protein: ASSYRAQGYT; J gene: TRBJ1-2; D gene: NA; V gene: TRBV5-6
CDR3 protein: ASGRNNEQF; J gene: TRBJ2-1; D gene: NA; V gene: TRBV12-3/TRBV12-4
CDR3 protein: ASTPSGGPNEKLF; J gene: TRBJ1-4; D gene: NA; V gene: TRBV5-1
CDR3 protein: SARDSSGQGAGGDGYT; J gene: TRBJ1-2; D gene: TRBD1; V gene: TRBV20-1
CDR3 protein: SARDLPGQKGGTDTQY; J gene: TRBJ2-3; D gene: NA; V gene: TRBV20-1
CDR3 protein: ASSLRVAGLSGNTIY; J gene: TRBJ1-3; D gene: NA; V gene: TRBV12-3/TRBV12-4
CDR3 protein: ASSHGTAQETQY; J gene: TRBJ2-5; D gene: TRBD1; V gene: TRBV5-1
CDR3 protein: ATSRGDGGASEELF; J gene: TRBJ2-2; D gene: TRBD2; V gene: TRBV15
CDR3 protein: SARQILPTDTQY; J gene: TRBJ2-3; D gene: NA; V gene: TRBV20-1
CDR3 protein: ASGRGPGELF; J gene: TRBJ2-2; D gene: NA; V gene: TRBV6-1
CDR3 protein: ASSQERRGIAYNEQF; J gene: TRBJ2-1; D gene: NA; V gene: TRBV4-2
CDR3 protein: SAPRDSGWLNTEAF; J gene: TRBJ1-1; D gene: TRBD1; V gene: TRBV20-1
CDR3 protein: ASSTTGAGMNTEAF; J gene: TRBJ1-1; D gene: TRBD1; V gene: TRBV5-1
CDR3 protein: ASSFRDRNTGELF; J gene: TRBJ2-2; D gene: TRBD1; V gene: TRBV7-9
CDR3 protein: ASSAGTGSYNEQF; J gene: TRBJ2-1; D gene: TRBD1; V gene: TRBV19
CDR3 protein: SAREAGGPIEQF; J gene: TRBJ2-1; D gene: TRBD2; V gene: TRBV20-1
CDR3 protein: SARDRRQGGTKNIQY; J gene: TRBJ2-4; D gene: NA; V gene: TRBV20-1
CDR3 protein: ATSRNRGPNYGYT; J gene: TRBJ1-2; D gene: TRBD1; V gene: TRBV15
CDR3 protein: ASSLGRGRANYGYT; J gene: TRBJ1-2; D gene: NA; V gene: TRBV5-1
CDR3 protein: SASVYQGGQPQH; J gene: TRBJ1-5; D gene: TRBD1; V gene: TRBV20-1
CDR3 protein: ASSWDIRDGNQPQH; J gene: TRBJ1-5; D gene: NA; V gene: TRBV7-9
CDR3 protein: SAIRGSSGNTIY; J gene: TRBJ1-3; D gene: NA; V gene: TRBV20-1
CDR3 protein: ASSPMTGENTGELF; J gene: TRBJ2-2; D gene: NA; V gene: TRBV18
CDR3 protein: ASSSRGGRLETQY; J gene: TRBJ2-5; D gene: TRBD2; V gene: TRBV6-5
CDR3 protein: ASILGTGPSTDTQY; J gene: TRBJ2-3; D gene: TRBD1; V gene: TRBV6-2/TRBV6-3
CDR3 protein: ASSLGGHRELF; J gene: TRBJ2-2; D gene: NA; V gene: TRBV7-3
CDR3 protein: ASSQGPGTVENSPLH; J gene: TRBJ1-6; D gene: TRBD1; V gene: TRBV4-1
CDR3 protein: SASHRWGSYEQY; J gene: TRBJ2-7; D gene: NA; V gene: TRBV20-1
CDR3 protein: ASSDGGPGFSYEQY; J gene: TRBJ2-7; D gene: NA; V gene: TRBV2
CDR3 protein: SARDRGGEPQH; J gene: TRBJ1-5; D gene: TRBD1; V gene: TRBV20-1
CDR3 protein: ASSLIMTGDHYGYT; J gene: TRBJ1-2; D gene: NA; V gene: TRBV5-5
CDR3 protein: ASIPGQITDTQY; J gene: TRBJ2-3; D gene: TRBD1; V gene: TRBV7-2
CDR3 protein: ASGGSSYT; J gene: TRBJ1-2; D gene: NA; V gene: TRBV2
CDR3 protein: AISPALRQGNNEQF; J gene: TRBJ2-1; D gene: NA; V gene: TRBV28
CDR3 protein: SVRSSGGLTYEQY; J gene: TRBJ2-7; D gene: TRBD2; V gene: TRBV29-1
CDR3 protein: SAAGLRGHEQY; J gene: TRBJ2-7; D gene: NA; V gene: TRBV20-1
CDR3 protein: ASSYHNRVEETQY; J gene: TRBJ2-5; D gene: NA; V gene: TRBV5-1
CDR3 protein: ASSDPTGRDTGELF; J gene: TRBJ2-2; D gene: NA; V gene: TRBV6-1
CDR3 protein: ASSVGDSNQPQH; J gene: TRBJ1-5; D gene: NA; V gene: TRBV9
CDR3 protein: ASSPQLAADTQY; J gene: TRBJ2-3; D gene: TRBD2; V gene: TRBV7-7
CDR3 protein: ASSERNQPQH; J gene: TRBJ1-5; D gene: NA; V gene: TRBV28
CDR3 protein: ASSMHNTEAF; J gene: TRBJ1-1; D gene: NA; V gene: TRBV19
CDR3 protein: AISDRGRNTEAF; J gene: TRBJ1-1; D gene: TRBD1; V gene: TRBV10-3
CDR3 protein: ASSFTHGSGNTIY; J gene: TRBJ1-3; D gene: NA; V gene: TRBV27
CDR3 protein: ASSPNPSSYEQY; J gene: TRBJ2-7; D gene: NA; V gene: TRBV18
CDR3 protein: AISVRGIQETQY; J gene: TRBJ2-5; D gene: NA; V gene: TRBV10-3